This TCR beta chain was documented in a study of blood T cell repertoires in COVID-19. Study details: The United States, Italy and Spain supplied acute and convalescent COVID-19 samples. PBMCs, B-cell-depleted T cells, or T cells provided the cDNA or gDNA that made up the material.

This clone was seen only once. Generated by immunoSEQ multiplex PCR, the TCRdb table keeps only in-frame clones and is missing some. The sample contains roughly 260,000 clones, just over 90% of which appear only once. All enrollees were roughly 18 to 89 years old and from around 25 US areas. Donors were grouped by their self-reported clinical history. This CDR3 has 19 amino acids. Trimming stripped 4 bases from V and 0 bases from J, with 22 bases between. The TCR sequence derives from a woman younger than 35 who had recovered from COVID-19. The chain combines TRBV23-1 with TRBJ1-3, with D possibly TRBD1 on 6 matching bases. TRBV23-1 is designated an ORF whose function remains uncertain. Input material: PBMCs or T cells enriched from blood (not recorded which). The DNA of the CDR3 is TGCGCCAGCAGTCGAGATGCGACCGGGACACTTCTCTCTGGAAACACCATATATTTT. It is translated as CASSRDATGTLLSGNTIYF.